The present T cell receptor (beta chain) was sequenced within a study of shared clonotypes between healthy human individuals. Study-level information: Per donor, CD8 memory used one plate, CD8 naive used two, CD4 memory used three and CD4 naive used three.

Looked up from germline, CDR1 is MNHEY and CDR2 is SMNVEV (reference sequence). The CDR3 loop spans 16 amino acids. CD45RO-negative, CCR7-selected cells formed the naive CD8 fraction, which excluded terminally differentiated effector memory CD45RA+ cells. About this clone itself: Mismatch with germline at one junction end may stem from a read error.

In replicate PCRs of sorted subsets, approximately 210 ng DNA, approximately 30,000 T cell genomes, was used. Generated by immunoSEQ multiplex PCR, the TCRdb table keeps only in-frame clones and is missing some. The data hold around 580,000 clones, with roughly 98% observed a single time. The rearrangement links TRBV27 to TRBJ2-2; D is perhaps TRBD1 (6 bases). Material: naive CD8+ T cells sorted from blood. The sequence came from a man in his thirties or forties in good health. CDR3 sequence reads: CATSSVQGHQAGELFF. The CDR3 coding sequence is TGTGCCACCAGTTCAGTCCAGGGACATCAAGCCGGGGAGCTGTTTTTT.